These 30 T cell receptor beta chains were sequenced from one sample in a study of blood T cell repertoires in COVID-19. The repertoire was sequenced with immunoSEQ multiplex PCR; TCRdb's copy has only in-frame clones and lacks some. The sample holds 80,000 to 100,000 clones, roughly 85% seen once. Sequencing was carried out using peripheral blood. These receptors came from a human donor in a cohort sampled during active COVID-19.

The chain carries TRBV19 and TRBJ2-4, with 7 positions matching TRBD1. This CDR3 comprises 13 residues. Germline CDR1 LNHDA, CDR2 SQIVND (reference sequence). J was trimmed by 6 bases and V by 9 bases; bases with no gene match: 8. CDR3: CASRQGSGNIQYF. The CDR3 nucleotides are TGTGCCAGCAGACAGGGTTCGGGAAACATTCAGTACTTC.

The chain couples TRBV5-1 to TRBJ1-2, with D unresolved. The germline V and J ends were trimmed by 2 bases and 4 bases, with 27 bases remaining between them. Looked up from germline, CDR1 is SGHRS and CDR2 is YFSETQ. This CDR3 comprises 19 residues. The CDR3 loop is CASSFKDYVASPRGYGYTF. CDR3 nucleotide sequence: TGCGCCAGCAGCTTTAAAGACTACGTGGCTTCACCCCGGGGCTATGGCTACACCTTC.

This clone was seen a few times. J is TRBJ1-4 and V is TRBV6-5, with TRBD1 as a possible D gene (5 bases). This CDR3 is built from 14 residues. CDR1 and CDR2 from the germline V gene are MNHEY and SVGAGI. V lost 6 bases and J lost 0, with 8 bases in between. CDR3: CASRSGTTNEKLFF. The CDR3 DNA is TGTGCCAGCAGATCAGGGACAACTAATGAAAAACTGTTTTTT.

The chain couples TRBV28 to TRBJ1-5; 7 bases line up with TRBD1. Losses at the gene ends were 4 bases for V and 1 base for J; bases not matched to a gene: 4. The CDR3 is 15 residues long. The germline V gene has CDR1 MDHEN and CDR2 SYDVKM. CDR3 sequence: CASSSPQGSNQPQHF. The CDR3 region has the DNA TGTGCCAGCAGTTCCCCACAGGGGAGCAATCAGCCCCAGCATTTT. Filled out from reference TRBV28 and TRBJ1-5, the complete variable domain reads DVKVTQSSRYLVKRTGEKVFLECVQDMDHENMFWYRQDPGLGLRLIYFSYDVKMKEKGDIPEGYSVSREKKERFSLILESASTNQTSMYLCASSSPQGSNQPQHFGDGTRLSIL.

On this clone itself: The junction shows a germline mismatch at one end, possibly a read error. The V call is TRBV2, the J call TRBJ1-5; 7 bases fit TRBD1. Germline assignment: CDR1 SNHLY and CDR2 FYNNEI. This CDR3 has 14 residues. The DNA for the CDR3 is TGTGCCAGCAATCCGGTAGGGGGCAACCAGCCCCAGCATTTT. It yields the protein CASNPVGGNQPQHF.

On this clone itself: This same CDR3 is encoded by further DNA sequences in the sample. This rearrangement joins TRBV9 to TRBJ1-6; 7 nucleotides align to TRBD1. V dropped 4 bases and J dropped 8; count of bases not matched to a gene: 3. There are 13 residues in the CDR3. Per germline, CDR1 SGDLS and CDR2 YYNGEE. Here the CDR3 reads CASSPGQYSPLHF. CDR3 coding DNA: TGTGCCAGCAGCCCGGGACAGTATTCACCCCTCCACTTT.

V usage is TRBV27 and J usage is TRBJ1-6; 7 nucleotides line up with TRBD1. The germline V gene encodes CDR1 MNHEY and CDR2 SMNVEV (reference sequence). The CDR3 covers 15 residues. V was clipped by 6 bases and J by 5 bases; unmatched bases: 7. CDR3 sequence reads: CASSLLDRDNSPLHF. CDR3 nucleotides: TGTGCCAGCAGCTTGCTTGACAGGGATAATTCACCCCTCCACTTT.

The chain combines TRBV6-5 with TRBJ1-4; 8 bases are a match to TRBD1. The V and J ends lost 0 bases and 7 bases, in that order; junction bases with no gene match: 4. Germline V gene lookup returns CDR1 MNHEY and CDR2 SVGAGI. The CDR3 contains 15 residues. DNA of the CDR3: TGTGCCAGCAGTTACTCGCGACAGGGGACTGAAAAACTGTTTTTT. This sequence encodes CASSYSRQGTEKLFF.

This chain joins TRBV7-6 and TRBJ2-6; D perhaps matches TRBD2 (5 bases). The CDR3 runs to 16 residues. Per the germline V gene, CDR1 is SGHVS and CDR2 is FNYEAQ. V dropped 5 bases and J dropped 2 bases, with 13 bases sitting between them. The CDR3 region has the DNA TGTGCCAGCAGCCCCTCCCGGGGAGCTGGGGCCAACGTCCTGACTTTC. Translation: CASSPSRGAGANVLTF. Using reference TRBV7-6 and TRBJ2-6 for the parts outside the CDR3, the full variable domain is GAGVSQSPRYKVTKRGQDVALRCDPISGHVSLYWYRQALGQGPEFLTYFNYEAQQDKSGLPNDRFSAERPEGSISTLTIQRTEQRDSAMYRCASSPSRGAGANVLTFGAGSRLTVL.

This clone showed up just once. V usage is TRBV7-9 and J usage is TRBJ2-3, with 9 bases aligning to TRBD1. The CDR3 is made up of 15 amino acids. V lost 3 bases to trimming and J lost 1 base; unmatched junction nucleotides: 2. Per the germline V gene, CDR1 is SEHNR and CDR2 is FQNEAQ (reference sequence). The CDR3 loop is CASSLTGGGTDTQYF. The CDR3 coding sequence is TGTGCCAGCAGCTTGACAGGGGGAGGCACAGATACGCAGTATTTT.

The V and J genes are TRBV7-7 and TRBJ1-5; D not resolved. Trimming pared 2 bases from V and 6 bases from J, leaving 14 bases between. There are 15 residues in the CDR3. Germline V gives CDR1 SSHAT, CDR2 FNYEAQ (reference sequence). CDR3 protein: CASSLQGPEGQPQHF. DNA for the CDR3: TGTGCCAGCAGCTTACAAGGGCCCGAGGGTCAGCCCCAGCATTTT. Full variable domain (rest looked up from reference TRBV7-7 and TRBJ1-5): GAGVSQSPRYKVTKRGQDVTLRCDPISSHATLYWYQQALGQGPEFLTYFNYEAQPDKSGLPSDRFSAERPEGSISTLTIQRTEQRDSAMYRCASSLQGPEGQPQHFGDGTRLSIL.

This sequence joins TRBV3-1 (or the pseudogene TRBV3-2) and TRBJ1-6; D not resolved. V lost 1 base and J lost 7, with 11 bases in between. CDR3 size: 15 residues. The V gene's germline CDR1 is LGHDT and CDR2 YNNKEL (reference sequence). CDR3 sequence: CASSQGSGGNSPLHF. CDR3 coding DNA: TGTGCCAGCAGCCAAGGTTCGGGCGGGAATTCACCCCTCCACTTT.

The chain recombines TRBV2 with TRBJ2-2; D possibly corresponds to TRBD2 (6 bases). Trimming removed 10 bases at V and 3 bases at J, with 15 bases between. CDR1 is SNHLY, CDR2 FYNNEI, per germline. The CDR3 totals 14 residues. The CDR3 DNA follows: TGTGCCATTTCCGGGACTTCCTACACCGGGGAGCTGTTTTTT. Amino acid sequence: CAISGTSYTGELFF.

The genes are TRBV28 and TRBJ1-3; D call uncertain. This CDR3 has 14 residues. V was shortened by 5 bases and J by 1 base, with 9 bases between the two germline ends. Per germline, CDR1 MDHEN and CDR2 SYDVKM. CDR3 sequence reads: CASSRRGSGNTIYF. CDR3 DNA sequence: TGTGCCAGCAGTCGACGGGGTTCTGGAAACACCATATATTTT.

A few counts support this clone. This chain uses TRBV10-1 with TRBJ2-1, with 11 bases lining up with TRBD2. Germline values: CDR1 WNHNN, CDR2 SYGVQD (reference sequence). The CDR3 extends over 16 amino acids. The V and J ends lost 6 bases and 8 bases, in that order; junction bases with no gene match: 12. The CDR3 protein is CASSRSGGAHGDEQFF. The CDR3 DNA is TGCGCCAGCAGCCGTAGCGGGGGGGCGCATGGGGATGAGCAGTTCTTC.

V usage is TRBV28 and J usage is TRBJ1-5; D is possibly TRBD1 (5 bases). Germline V gene lookup returns CDR1 MDHEN and CDR2 SYDVKM. V was shortened by 5 bases and J by 4 bases, with 18 bases between the two germline ends. This CDR3 has 16 amino acids. DNA of the CDR3: TGTGCCAGCAGTATTCAGGGCGCACTGGGAAATCAGCCCCAGCATTTT. Its translation: CASSIQGALGNQPQHF.

The chain carries TRBV19 and TRBJ2-5; maybe TRBD2 (6 bases). The germline V and J ends were trimmed by 9 bases and 2 bases, with 13 bases remaining between them. CDR3 length: 13 residues. Germline V gene lookup returns CDR1 LNHDA and CDR2 SQIVND (reference sequence). This CDR3 reads CASRRGLQETQYF. The CDR3 bases are TGTGCCAGCCGCCGGGGACTTCAAGAGACCCAGTACTTC.

The chain uses TRBV4-1 and TRBJ1-2, with TRBD1 identical over 7 bases. The trim removed 2 bases at V and 5 bases at J, leaving 11 bases unmatched. This CDR3 is 16 amino acids long. Germline-derived CDR1 and CDR2 are MGHRA and YSYEKL. CDR3 sequence reads: CASSQTDRAIFYGYTF. The CDR3 region has the DNA TGCGCCAGCAGCCAAACCGACAGGGCGATATTTTATGGCTACACCTTC.

The chain employs TRBV5-6 and TRBJ1-1, with D possibly TRBD1 on 6 matching bases. This CDR3 contains 12 residues. V lost 4 bases to trimming and J lost 8 bases, with 12 bases between them. Germline values: CDR1 SGHDT, CDR2 YYEEEE. The CDR3 DNA follows: TGTGCCAGCAGCCTACAGGGTATAGAAGCTTTCTTT. As protein: CASSLQGIEAFF.

The chain links TRBV14 to TRBJ2-5; D might be TRBD2 (5 bases). The CDR3 runs to 15 residues. Germline CDR1 SGHDN, CDR2 FVKESK. Trimming pared 1 base from V and 2 bases from J, leaving 11 bases between. CDR3 region: CASSQGSSGQETQYF. The DNA of the CDR3 is TGTGCCAGCAGCCAAGGGTCGAGCGGACAAGAGACCCAGTACTTC.

The chain combines TRBV28 with TRBJ2-7; 9 nucleotides line up with TRBD1. J gave up 2 bases and V 4 bases, and 6 bases lay outside the gene matches. The CDR3 is 15 residues long. Germline loops: CDR1 MDHEN, CDR2 SYDVKM. CDR3 residues: CASSSLQGAPYEQYF. The CDR3 DNA reads as TGTGCCAGCAGTTCACTACAGGGGGCCCCCTACGAGCAGTACTTC.

The genes are TRBV19 and TRBJ2-7; D remains ambiguous. Trimming stripped 1 base from V and 0 bases from J, with 7 bases between. The germline V gene encodes CDR1 LNHDA and CDR2 SQIVND (reference sequence). The CDR3 spans 14 residues. The CDR3 is CASSIGPFSYEQYF. CDR3 DNA sequence: TGTGCCAGTAGTATAGGTCCTTTCTCCTACGAGCAGTACTTC. Looking up the rest from reference TRBV19 and TRBJ2-7 gives the full variable domain: DGGITQSPKYLFRKEGQNVTLSCEQNLNHDAMYWYRQDPGQGLRLIYYSQIVNDFQKGDIAEGYSVSREKKESFPLTVTSAQKNPTAFYLCASSIGPFSYEQYFGPGTRLTVT.

This chain joins TRBV6-1 and TRBJ2-2, with D possibly being TRBD1 (5 bases). This CDR3 has 15 amino acids. V lost 1 base and J lost 4, with 10 bases in between. Germline-derived CDR1 and CDR2 are MNHNS and SASEGT. The CDR3 nucleotides are TGTGCCAGCAGTGAAGTCCAGGGTAGCACCGGGGAGCTGTTTTTT. Translation: CASSEVQGSTGELFF.

V and J are TRBV30 and TRBJ2-1; TRBD2 agrees at 12 bases. Germline trimming cut 4 bases from V and 3 bases from J; bases unmatched to any gene: 7. There are 16 residues in the CDR3. Germline V lookup: CDR1 GTSNPN, CDR2 SVGIG (reference sequence). The CDR3: CAWIASGGARYNEQFF. CDR3 coding DNA: TGTGCCTGGATCGCTAGCGGGGGGGCCCGCTACAATGAGCAGTTCTTC.

CDR3 sequence: CATKLAGDPSDEQFF. The CDR3 bases are TGTGCCACCAAACTAGCGGGAGACCCTTCGGATGAGCAGTTCTTC. This rearrangement joins TRBV24-1 to TRBJ2-1; TRBD2 matches 11 bases. Trimming took 8 bases from V and 8 from J; bases not matched to a gene: 10. This CDR3 comprises 15 residues. CDR1 and CDR2 from the germline V gene are KGHDR and SFDVKD.

This chain links TRBV28 with TRBJ1-2; D unclear. The length of the CDR3 is 12 residues. V lost 6 bases and J lost 1, with 6 bases in between. Per germline, CDR1 MDHEN and CDR2 SYDVKM. The CDR3 coding sequence is TGTGCCAGCAGGGCCATTAACTATGGCTACACCTTC. This translates into CASRAINYGYTF.

This clone appeared a few times. The chain uses TRBV10-3 and TRBJ1-2, with a tentative D call TRBD1 (5 bases). The V gene lost 0 bases and the J gene lost 2 bases, with 13 bases spanning the gap. The CDR3 spans 16 residues. CDR1 ENHRY and CDR2 SYGVKD come from the germline V gene. CDR3 in DNA: TGTGCCATCAGTGAGTCGAGGGACTCTGCGAACTATGGCTACACCTTC. Translated, it gives CAISESRDSANYGYTF.

This chain links TRBV28 with TRBJ2-7; 7 bases agree with TRBD1. The CDR3 extends over 14 amino acids. With 6 bases clipped from V and 7 bases from J, the junction kept 12 bases outside the gene matches. Germline CDR1 is MDHEN and CDR2 is SYDVKM. Here the CDR3 DNA reads TGTGCCAGCAGAACCGGGACAGACCTTGAGGAGCAGTACTTC. This encodes CASRTGTDLEEQYF.

V gene TRBV7-2 combines with J gene TRBJ2-3; 7 bases are shared with TRBD2. This CDR3 is built from 13 residues. CDR1 and CDR2 (germline): SGHTA, FQGNSA. Unmatched junction bases numbered 3, after V lost 4 bases and J lost 5 bases. DNA for the CDR3: TGTGCCAGCAGCTCGTCGGGGGGAGATACGCAGTATTTT. It yields the protein CASSSSGGDTQYF.

The chain carries TRBV18 and TRBJ2-7; 8 bases are shared with TRBD2. The length of the CDR3 is 15 residues. V trimming: 3 bases; J trimming: 3 bases; junction bases outside the gene matches: 7. Germline-derived CDR1 and CDR2 are KGHSH and LQKENI. DNA for the CDR3: TGTGCCAGCTCACCCGATAGCGGGATGGGCTACGAGCAGTACTTC. It encodes CASSPDSGMGYEQYF. Filled out from reference TRBV18 and TRBJ2-7, the complete variable domain reads NAGVMQNPRHLVRRRGQEARLRCSPMKGHSHVYWYRQLPEEGLKFMVYLQKENIIDESGMPKERFSAEFPKEGPSILRIQQVVRGDSAAYFCASSPDSGMGYEQYFGPGTRLTVT.